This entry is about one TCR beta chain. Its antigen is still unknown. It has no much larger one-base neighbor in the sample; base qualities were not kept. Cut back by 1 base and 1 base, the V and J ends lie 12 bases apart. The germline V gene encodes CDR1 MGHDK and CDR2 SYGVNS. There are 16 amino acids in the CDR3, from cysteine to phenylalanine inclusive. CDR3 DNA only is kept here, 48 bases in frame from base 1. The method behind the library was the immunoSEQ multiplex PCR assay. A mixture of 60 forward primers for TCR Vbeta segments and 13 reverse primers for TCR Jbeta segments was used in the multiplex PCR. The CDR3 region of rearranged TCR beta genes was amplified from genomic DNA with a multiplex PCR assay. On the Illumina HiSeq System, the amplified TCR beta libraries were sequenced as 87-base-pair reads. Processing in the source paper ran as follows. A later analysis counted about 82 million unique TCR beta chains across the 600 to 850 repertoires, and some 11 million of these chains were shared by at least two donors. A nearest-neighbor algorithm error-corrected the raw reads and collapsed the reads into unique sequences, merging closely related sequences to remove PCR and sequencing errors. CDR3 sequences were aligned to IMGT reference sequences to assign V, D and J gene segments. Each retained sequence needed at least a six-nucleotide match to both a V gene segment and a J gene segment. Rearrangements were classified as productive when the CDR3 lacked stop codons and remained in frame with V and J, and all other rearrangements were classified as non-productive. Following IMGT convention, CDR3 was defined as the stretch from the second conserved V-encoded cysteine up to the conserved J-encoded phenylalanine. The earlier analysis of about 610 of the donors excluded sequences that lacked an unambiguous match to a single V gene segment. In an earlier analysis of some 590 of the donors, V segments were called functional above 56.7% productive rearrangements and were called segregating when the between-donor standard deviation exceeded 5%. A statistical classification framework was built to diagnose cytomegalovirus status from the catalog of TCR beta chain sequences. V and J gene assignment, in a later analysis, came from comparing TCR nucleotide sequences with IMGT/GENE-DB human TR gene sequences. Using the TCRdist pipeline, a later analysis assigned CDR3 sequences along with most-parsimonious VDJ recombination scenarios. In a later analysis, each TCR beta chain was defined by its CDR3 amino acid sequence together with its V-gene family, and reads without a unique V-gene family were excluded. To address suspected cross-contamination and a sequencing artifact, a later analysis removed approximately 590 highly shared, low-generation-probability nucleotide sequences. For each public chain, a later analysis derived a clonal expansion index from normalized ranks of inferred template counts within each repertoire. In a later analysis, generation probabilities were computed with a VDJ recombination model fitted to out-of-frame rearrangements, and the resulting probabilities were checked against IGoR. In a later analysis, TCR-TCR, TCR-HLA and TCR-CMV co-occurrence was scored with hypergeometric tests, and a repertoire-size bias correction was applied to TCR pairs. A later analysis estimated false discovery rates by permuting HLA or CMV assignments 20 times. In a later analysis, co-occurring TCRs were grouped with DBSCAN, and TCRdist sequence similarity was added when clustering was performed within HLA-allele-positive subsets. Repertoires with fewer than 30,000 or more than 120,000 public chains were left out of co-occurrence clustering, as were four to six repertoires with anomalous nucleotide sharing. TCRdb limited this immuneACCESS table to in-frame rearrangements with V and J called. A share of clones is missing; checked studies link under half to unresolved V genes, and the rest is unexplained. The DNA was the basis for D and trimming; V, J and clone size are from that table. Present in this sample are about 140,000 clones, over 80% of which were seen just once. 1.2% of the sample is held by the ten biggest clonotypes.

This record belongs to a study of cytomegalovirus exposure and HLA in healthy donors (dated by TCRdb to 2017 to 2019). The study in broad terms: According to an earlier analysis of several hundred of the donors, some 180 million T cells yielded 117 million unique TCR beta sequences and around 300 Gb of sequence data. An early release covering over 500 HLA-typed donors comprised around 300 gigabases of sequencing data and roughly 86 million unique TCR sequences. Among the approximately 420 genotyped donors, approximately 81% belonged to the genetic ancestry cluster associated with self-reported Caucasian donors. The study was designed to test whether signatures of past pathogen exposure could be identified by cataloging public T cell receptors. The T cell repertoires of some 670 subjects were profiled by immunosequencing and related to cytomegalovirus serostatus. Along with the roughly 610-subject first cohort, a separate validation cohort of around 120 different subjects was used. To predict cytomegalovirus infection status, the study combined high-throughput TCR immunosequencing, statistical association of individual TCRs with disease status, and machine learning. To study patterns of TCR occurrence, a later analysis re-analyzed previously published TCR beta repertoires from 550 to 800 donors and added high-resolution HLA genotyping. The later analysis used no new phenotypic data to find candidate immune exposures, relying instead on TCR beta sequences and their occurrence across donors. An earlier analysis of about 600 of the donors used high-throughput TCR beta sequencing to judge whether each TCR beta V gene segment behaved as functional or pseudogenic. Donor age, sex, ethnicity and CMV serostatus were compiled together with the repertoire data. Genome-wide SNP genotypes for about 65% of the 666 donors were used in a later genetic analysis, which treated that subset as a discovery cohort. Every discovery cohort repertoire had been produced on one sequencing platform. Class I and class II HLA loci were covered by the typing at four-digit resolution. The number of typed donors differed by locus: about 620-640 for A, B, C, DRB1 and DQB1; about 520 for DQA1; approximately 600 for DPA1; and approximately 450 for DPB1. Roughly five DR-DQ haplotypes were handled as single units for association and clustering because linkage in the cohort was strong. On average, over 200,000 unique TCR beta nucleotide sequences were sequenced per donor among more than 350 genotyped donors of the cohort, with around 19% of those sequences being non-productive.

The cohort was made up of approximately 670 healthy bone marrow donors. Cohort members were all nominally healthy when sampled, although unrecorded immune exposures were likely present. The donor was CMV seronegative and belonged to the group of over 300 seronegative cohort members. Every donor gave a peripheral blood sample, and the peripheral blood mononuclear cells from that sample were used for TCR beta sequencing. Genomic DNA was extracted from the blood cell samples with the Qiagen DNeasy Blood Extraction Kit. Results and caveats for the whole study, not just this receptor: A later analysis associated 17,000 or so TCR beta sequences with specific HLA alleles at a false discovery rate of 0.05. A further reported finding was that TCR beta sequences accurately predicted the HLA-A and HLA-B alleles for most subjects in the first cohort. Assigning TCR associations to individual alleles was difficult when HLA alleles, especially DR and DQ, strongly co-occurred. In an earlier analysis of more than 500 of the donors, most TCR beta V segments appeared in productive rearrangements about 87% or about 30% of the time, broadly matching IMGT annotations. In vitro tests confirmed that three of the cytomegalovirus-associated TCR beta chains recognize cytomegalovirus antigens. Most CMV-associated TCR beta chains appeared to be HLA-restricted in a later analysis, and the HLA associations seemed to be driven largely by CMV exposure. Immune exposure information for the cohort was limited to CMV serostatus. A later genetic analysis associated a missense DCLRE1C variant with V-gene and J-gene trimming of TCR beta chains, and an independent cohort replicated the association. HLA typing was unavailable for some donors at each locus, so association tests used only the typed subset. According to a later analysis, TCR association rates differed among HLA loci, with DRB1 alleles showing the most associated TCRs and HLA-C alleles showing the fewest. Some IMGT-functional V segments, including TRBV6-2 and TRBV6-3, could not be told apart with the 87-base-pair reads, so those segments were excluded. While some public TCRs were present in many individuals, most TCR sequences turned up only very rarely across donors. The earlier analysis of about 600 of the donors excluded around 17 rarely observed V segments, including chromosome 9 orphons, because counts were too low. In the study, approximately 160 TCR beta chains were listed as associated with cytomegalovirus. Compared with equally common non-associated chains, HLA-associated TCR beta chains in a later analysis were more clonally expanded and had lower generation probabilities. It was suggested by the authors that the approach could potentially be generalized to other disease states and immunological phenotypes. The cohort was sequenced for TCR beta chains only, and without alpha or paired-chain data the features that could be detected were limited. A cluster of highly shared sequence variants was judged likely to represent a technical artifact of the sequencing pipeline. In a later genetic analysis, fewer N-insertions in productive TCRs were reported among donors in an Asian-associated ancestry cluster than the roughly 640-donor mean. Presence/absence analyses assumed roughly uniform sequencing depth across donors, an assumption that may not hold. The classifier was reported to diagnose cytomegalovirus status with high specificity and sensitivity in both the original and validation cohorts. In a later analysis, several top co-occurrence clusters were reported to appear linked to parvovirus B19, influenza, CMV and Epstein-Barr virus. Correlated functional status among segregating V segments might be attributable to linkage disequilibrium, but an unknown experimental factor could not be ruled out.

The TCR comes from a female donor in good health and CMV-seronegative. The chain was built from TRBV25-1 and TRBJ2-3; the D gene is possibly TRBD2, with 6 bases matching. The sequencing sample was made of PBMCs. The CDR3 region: CASSEFLRDGTDTQYF. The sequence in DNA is TGTGCCAGCAGTGAATTTTTGCGGGATGGCACAGATACGCAGTATTTT.